The sequence of this TCR beta chain was determined in a study of type 1 and type 2 diabetes patients. Looking at the study overall: CD4+ or CD8+ T cells were positively selected from PBMCs with microbeads. A total of approximately 20,000,000 paired-end reads came from the whole study.

The CDR3 runs 14 residues. V lost 3 bases, J lost 4 bases, and 9 bases stayed unmatched. Germline lookup yields CDR1 DFQATT and CDR2 SNEGSKA (reference sequence). This clonotype has just a few counts. Amplification started from genomic DNA. The TCR beta CDR3 region was amplified using 30 forward and 13 reverse primers. TCRdb ran MiXCR on the multiplex PCR reads and lists one entry per CDR3 protein. The sample lists about 250,000 distinct CDR3 sequences, 45% to 60% occurring once. Each diabetic donor fulfilled classification criteria for either type 1 or type 2. Sequenced sample: peripheral blood mononuclear cells (PBMCs). This chain uses TRBV20-1 with TRBJ2-7; TRBD1 aligns across 7 bases. This sequence was found in a man aged 18-30 years with type 2 diabetes. The CDR3 coding sequence is TGCAGTGCTAGTGGGGCAGGGGGTGGATACGAGCAGTACTTC. The encoded protein is CSASGAGGGYEQYF.